The 21 T cell receptor beta chains below come from one sample, sequenced in a study of T cells in Graves' hyperthyroidism and ophthalmopathy. RNA transcripts served as the template for amplifying TCR beta CDR3 regions. The HTBI set primed first-round TCR CDR3 RT-PCR. TCRdb analysed the multiplex PCR reads with MiXCR anew, one entry per CDR3 protein. Counted here are fewer than 400,000 distinct CDR3 sequences, more than 20% occurring once; the ten biggest clones make up about 73%. The specimen was blood. The receptor set was obtained from a man in his fifties or sixties with Graves' hyperthyroidism.

At least ten counts were recorded for this clonotype. The chain couples TRBV12-3 or TRBV12-4 to TRBJ1-5; TRBD1 might be the D (5 bases). The CDR3 has 17 amino acids. Trimming left V 2 bases short and J 0 bases short, with 14 bases between. The CDR3 protein is CASSLSSGLDSNQPQHF. The CDR3 nucleotides read TGTGCCAGCAGTTTATCTTCAGGGTTAGATAGCAATCAGCCCCAGCATTTT.

The chain uses TRBV12-3 or TRBV12-4 and TRBJ2-7, with TRBD1 matching 9 bases. The CDR3 consists of 15 residues. With 3 bases clipped from V and 3 bases from J, the junction kept 6 bases outside the gene matches. The CDR3 nucleotides are TGTGCCAGCAGTTTGACGACAGGGGGTATCTACGAGCAGTACTTC. Its protein product is CASSLTTGGIYEQYF.

This clonotype was counted many times. The J gene is TRBJ2-5, the V gene TRBV6-1; 12 bases fit TRBD2. The V gene's germline CDR1 is MNHNS and CDR2 SASEGT. This CDR3 is built from 16 residues. The V segment lost 7 bases and the J segment 5 bases; nucleotides outside the gene matches: 11. CDR3 in DNA: TGTGCCAGCACGGATGGGCTAGCGGGAGGGTGGGAGACCCAGTACTTC. Translated: CASTDGLAGGWETQYF.

The genes are TRBV19 and TRBJ2-7; tentative D call: TRBD2 (6 bases). The CDR3 is made up of 14 amino acids. Germline-derived CDR1 and CDR2 are LNHDA and SQIVND (reference sequence). Trimming pared 3 bases from V and 3 bases from J, leaving 12 bases between. CDR3 sequence (DNA): TGTGCCAGTAGTATGAGTGGGGGGTACTACGAGCAGTACTTC. It translates to CASSMSGGYYEQYF.

This clonotype was counted at least ten times. This rearrangement joins TRBV12-3 or TRBV12-4 to TRBJ2-7, with 9 bases identical to TRBD2. CDR3 size: 18 residues. Trimming removed 6 bases from V and 3 bases from J; junction bases left unmatched: 18. The CDR3 region has the DNA TGTGCCAGCAGACTCGGACAACCCCTAGCGGGGATCAACTACGAGCAGTACTTC. It encodes CASRLGQPLAGINYEQYF.

The chain joins TRBV20-1 to TRBJ2-3; 7 bases agree with TRBD2. The CDR3 loop spans 18 amino acids. Germline assignment: CDR1 DFQATT and CDR2 SNEGSKA (reference sequence). The ends lost 5 bases at V and 0 bases at J; junction bases unmatched: 17. The CDR3 sequence: CSAYRAFSAGRSTDTQYF. CDR3 DNA sequence: TGCAGTGCTTACCGTGCTTTCAGTGCCGGGAGGAGCACAGATACGCAGTATTTT.

The CDR3 nucleotides are TGTGCCAGCAGTCCCGGACGATCAAAGCAGTTCTTC. Translated: CASSPGRSKQFF. V is TRBV28 and J is TRBJ2-1; no reliable D call. Trimming cost V 5 bases and J 11 bases, with 13 bases left between them. The length of the CDR3 is 12 residues. Germline loops: CDR1 MDHEN, CDR2 SYDVKM.

In this sample, this clonotype turned up a few times. V usage is TRBV19 and J usage is TRBJ1-2; D may be TRBD1 (5 bases). V was cut by 5 bases and J by 4 bases, with 14 bases left in between. The CDR3 is 14 amino acids. Germline V gene lookup returns CDR1 LNHDA and CDR2 SQIVND (reference sequence). The CDR3 region is CASSPMGQIYGYTF. DNA for the CDR3: TGTGCCAGTAGTCCCATGGGGCAGATCTATGGCTACACCTTC.

V usage is TRBV29-1 and J usage is TRBJ1-2; D uncertain. V was clipped by 6 bases and J by 6 bases, with 14 bases between them. This CDR3 contains 12 residues. Looked up from germline, CDR1 is SQVTM and CDR2 is ANQGSEA. CDR3 nucleotides: TGCAGCGTCAACCTAGCTTCGGATGGCTACACCTTC. Translating gives CSVNLASDGYTF.

Worth noting for this clonotype: This may stem from a read error, because a much larger clone lies one nucleotide away. CDR3 sequence (DNA): TGTGCCAGCAGTCAACAGGGGGCCTCCTACGAGCAGTACTTC. This translates into CASSQQGASYEQYF. The chain joins TRBV27 to TRBJ2-7, with TRBD1 identical over 9 bases. Per the germline V gene, CDR1 is MNHEY and CDR2 is SMNVEV (reference sequence). J lost 0 bases, V lost 5 bases, and 2 bases had no gene match. This CDR3 has 14 residues.

The V and J genes are TRBV30 and TRBJ2-5, with D perhaps TRBD1 or TRBD2 (6 bases each). The V and J ends lost 1 base and 0 bases respectively, with 18 bases between them. This CDR3 contains 17 residues. Germline V gene data show CDR1 as GTSNPN and CDR2 as SVGIG (reference sequence). CDR3: CAWSEAWGRGDQETQYF. The CDR3 DNA is TGTGCCTGGAGTGAGGCCTGGGGGCGGGGCGACCAAGAGACCCAGTACTTC. Using reference TRBV30 and TRBJ2-5 for the parts outside the CDR3, the full variable domain is SQTIHQWPATLVQPVGSPLSLECTVEGTSNPNLYWYRQAAGRGLQLLFYSVGIGQISSEVPQNLSASRPQDRQFILSSKKLLLSDSGFYLCAWSEAWGRGDQETQYFGPGTRLLVL.

The CDR3 loop reads CASSLVGREKLFF. The CDR3 DNA is TGTGCCAGCAGTTTAGTGGGGAGGGAGAAACTGTTTTTT. The gene calls are TRBV12-3 or TRBV12-4 and TRBJ1-4, with D uncertain. The CDR3 is made up of 13 amino acids. Trimming cost V 1 base and J 11 bases, with 11 bases left between them.

This clonotype was detected many times. This sequence joins TRBV12-3 or TRBV12-4 and TRBJ1-1; TRBD1 matches at 11 bases. V lost 4 bases and J lost 3; bases outside the gene matches: 4. This CDR3 spans 15 amino acids. The CDR3 here is CASSWTGGSDTEAFF. In nucleotides, the CDR3 is TGTGCCAGCAGTTGGACAGGGGGCAGCGACACTGAAGCTTTCTTT.

The sample holds one count of this clonotype. A much larger clone sits a single nucleotide away, making a read error possible. V and J are TRBV6-1 and TRBJ2-1; 10 positions agree with TRBD2. The assigned J gene may be wrong: the sequence end matches TRBJ2-7 better. The CDR3 has 14 residues. Germline values: CDR1 MNHNS, CDR2 SASEGT. The CDR3 bases are TGTGCCTGTTCTCTAGCGGGGGCCTACAATGAGCAGTACTTC. Translation gives CACSLAGAYNEQYF.

This chain connects TRBV2 to TRBJ1-5; D is possibly TRBD1 (6 bases). V lost 3 bases to trimming and J lost 2 bases, with 8 bases between them. CDR1 and CDR2 (germline): SNHLY, FYNNEI. The CDR3 consists of 14 residues. CDR3: CASSEDSGNQPQHF. CDR3 DNA sequence: TGTGCCAGCAGTGAGGACAGCGGCAATCAGCCCCAGCATTTT.

This clonotype was detected a few times. V gene TRBV5-1 combines with J gene TRBJ1-2, with unresolved D. The germline CDR1 and CDR2 sequences are SGHRS and YFSETQ. The CDR3 extends over 14 amino acids. V dropped 4 bases and J dropped 5 bases, with 15 bases sitting between them. For the CDR3, the DNA is TGCGCCAGCAGCCCGCAGACAAATCCTTATGGCTACACCTTC. Encoded protein: CASSPQTNPYGYTF.

The CDR3 is CATFGRHYGYTF. The CDR3 region has the DNA TGTGCCACCTTCGGACGGCATTATGGCTACACCTTC. This chain uses TRBV27 with TRBJ1-2; no clear D. Trimming pared 10 bases from V and 5 bases from J, leaving 14 bases between. The CDR3 consists of 12 residues. The germline V gene has CDR1 MNHEY and CDR2 SMNVEV (reference sequence).

This clonotype has at least ten counts. The chain employs TRBV20-1 and TRBJ2-1; D unclear. CDR1 is DFQATT and CDR2 is SNEGSKA in the germline V gene (reference sequence). V lost 6 bases, J lost 5 bases, and 23 bases lay in between. The CDR3 extends over 16 amino acids. The CDR3 DNA reads as TGCAGTGCCAATAACTTCGCGAAAAGGGCTAACAATGAGCAGTTCTTC. Translated, it gives CSANNFAKRANNEQFF.

This clonotype is a singleton in its sample. The chain recombines TRBV30 with TRBJ1-3; D is unresolved. CDR3 length: 15 residues. V lost 0 bases to trimming and J lost 0 bases, with 9 bases between them. From germline, CDR1 is GTSNPN and CDR2 SVGIG (reference sequence). CDR3 bases: TGTGCCTGGAGTGTTCCTCGGGGCTCTGGAAACACCATATATTTT. It is translated as CAWSVPRGSGNTIYF.

This clonotype was seen many times. The chain joins TRBV3-1 to TRBJ2-1, with D maybe TRBD2 (5 bases). The CDR3 length is 11 residues. Germline CDR1 LGHDT, CDR2 YNNKEL (reference sequence). Trimming took off 5 bases at V and 9 bases at J, with 8 bases between the two ends. The CDR3 DNA reads TGTGCCAGCAGCTATAGCGTTGAGCAGTTCTTC. It specifies CASSYSVEQFF.

The CDR3 protein is CASSAGPSRDQPQHF. The CDR3 bases are TGTGCCAGCAGCGCGGGACCCTCAAGGGATCAGCCCCAGCATTTT. The rearrangement uses TRBV9 and TRBJ1-5, with D possibly matching TRBD1 (5 bases). Per the germline V gene, CDR1 is SGDLS and CDR2 is YYNGEE. V was trimmed by 3 bases and J by 5 bases, leaving 15 bases between them. The CDR3 covers 15 residues.